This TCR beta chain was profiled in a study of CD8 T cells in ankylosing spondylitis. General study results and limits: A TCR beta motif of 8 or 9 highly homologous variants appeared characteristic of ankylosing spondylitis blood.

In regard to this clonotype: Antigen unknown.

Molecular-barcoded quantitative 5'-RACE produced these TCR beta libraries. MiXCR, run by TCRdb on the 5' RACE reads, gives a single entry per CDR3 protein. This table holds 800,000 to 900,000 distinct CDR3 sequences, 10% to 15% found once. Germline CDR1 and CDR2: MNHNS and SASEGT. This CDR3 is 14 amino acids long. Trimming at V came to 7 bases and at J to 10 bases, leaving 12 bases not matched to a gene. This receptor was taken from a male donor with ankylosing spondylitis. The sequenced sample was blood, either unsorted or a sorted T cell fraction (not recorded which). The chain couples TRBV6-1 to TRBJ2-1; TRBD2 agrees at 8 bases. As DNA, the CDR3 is TGTGCCAGCACCCCCGGGAGGGCCCTCAAGGAGCAGTTCTTC. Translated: CASTPGRALKEQFF.